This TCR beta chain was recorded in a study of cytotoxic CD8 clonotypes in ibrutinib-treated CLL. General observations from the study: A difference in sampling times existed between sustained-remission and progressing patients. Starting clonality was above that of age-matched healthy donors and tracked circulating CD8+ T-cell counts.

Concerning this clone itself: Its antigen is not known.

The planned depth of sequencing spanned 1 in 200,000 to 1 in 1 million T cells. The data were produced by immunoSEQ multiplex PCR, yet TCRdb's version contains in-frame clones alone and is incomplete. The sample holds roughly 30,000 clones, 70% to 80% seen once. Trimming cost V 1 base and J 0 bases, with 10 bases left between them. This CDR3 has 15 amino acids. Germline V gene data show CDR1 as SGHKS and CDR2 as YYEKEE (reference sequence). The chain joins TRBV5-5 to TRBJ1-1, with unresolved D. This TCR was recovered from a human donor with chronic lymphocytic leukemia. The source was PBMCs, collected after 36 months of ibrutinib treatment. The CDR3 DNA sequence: TGTGCCAGCAGCTTGTCCCCTCTCCTGAACACTGAAGCTTTCTTT. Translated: CASSLSPLLNTEAFF.